The rows below give T cell receptor beta chains drawn from one sample of a study of T-cell reconstitution after alpha-beta-depleted transplantation in children. TCRdb re-called the PCR reads through MiXCR, storing one row per CDR3 protein. Here the sample spans about 300,000 distinct CDR3 sequences, around 7.3% being singletons. The sequencing used peripheral blood, collected 360 days after TCRalphabeta/CD19-depleted stem cell transplant. These receptors originate from a female patient aged 2-15 years who had a stem cell transplant for Fanconi anemia, so the T cells may come from the graft donor. Both conserved end residues are part of each CDR3. The D gene is left open where the match is weak. Not all rows give a size; the values are once, few, many and, for expanded clones, a class.

15 | TRBD2 | many | TRBJ2-7 | TRBV7-3 | CASSLTHGTSYEQYF | TGTGCCAGCAGCTTAACGCACGGGACTAGCTACGAGCAGTACTTC
16 | NA | few | TRBJ2-3 | TRBV18 | CASSPSLVGITDTQYF | TGTGCCAGCTCGCCGAGTCTAGTAGGGATCACAGATACGCAGTATTTT
17 | NA | many | TRBJ1-4 | TRBV4-1 | CASSQDQFGGTNEKLFF | TGCGCCAGCAGCCAAGATCAATTCGGGGGAACTAATGAAAAACTGTTTTTT
15 | TRBD2 | many | TRBJ2-1 | TRBV20-1 | CSAPILAGVFNEQFF | TGCAGTGCCCCAATACTAGCGGGAGTATTCAATGAGCAGTTCTTC
12 | NA | many | TRBJ1-2 | TRBV5-1 | CASSLGRVGYTF | TGCGCCAGCAGCTTGGGAAGAGTCGGCTACACCTTC
16 | TRBD1 | many | TRBJ2-2 | TRBV4-2 | CASSRYRGIETGELFF | TGTGCCAGCAGCCGATACAGGGGTATAGAAACCGGGGAGCTGTTTTTT
14 | NA | many | TRBJ2-1 | TRBV7-6 | CASSASGLYNEQFF | TGTGCCAGCAGCGCGAGCGGCCTTTACAATGAGCAGTTCTTC
17 | TRBD1 | NA | TRBJ2-7 | TRBV7-9 | CASSLGLRTGLTYEQYF | TGTGCCAGCAGCTTAGGGTTACGGACAGGGCTTACCTACGAGCAGTACTTC
16 | NA | many | TRBJ2-5 | TRBV12-3/TRBV12-4 | CASSFGAGTYQETQYF | TGTGCCAGCAGTTTCGGAGCGGGCACATACCAAGAGACCCAGTACTTC
14 | TRBD2 | many | TRBJ2-3 | TRBV20-1 | CSASLPGLAGEYSF | TGCAGTGCTAGCCTACCGGGACTAGCGGGGGAGTATAGTTTT
13 | NA | NA | TRBJ2-1 | TRBV4-3 | CASSQDRYGKQFF | TGCGCCAGCAGCCAAGACAGATACGGGAAGCAGTTCTTC
15 | TRBD2 | NA | TRBJ2-1 | TRBV7-3 | CASSFGREGVNEQFF | TGTGCCAGCAGCTTTGGGCGGGAGGGCGTCAATGAGCAGTTCTTC
15 | NA | NA | TRBJ1-6 | TRBV5-1 | CATTKLGVDNSPLHF | TGCGCCACCACCAAGCTGGGGGTGGATAATTCACCCCTCCACTTT
14 | NA | many | TRBJ1-1 | TRBV28 | CASGRGRGNSGAFF | TGTGCCAGCGGTAGAGGCAGGGGCAACTCAGGAGCTTTCTTT
15 | TRBD1 | many | TRBJ2-7 | TRBV25-1 | CASSEVGRGKWEQYF | TGTGCCAGCAGTGAAGTCGGCAGGGGGAAGTGGGAGCAGTACTTC
15 | NA | many | TRBJ2-7 | TRBV27 | CASSLSRPPPYEQYF | TGTGCCAGCAGTTTATCCAGACCCCCACCCTACGAGCAGTACTTC
15 | TRBD1 | many | TRBJ1-5 | TRBV28 | CASSLTGSWGQPQHF | TGTGCCAGCAGTTTGACAGGGTCCTGGGGGCAGCCCCAGCATTTT
15 | NA | many | TRBJ2-1 | TRBV28 | CASSLGGPLYNEQFF | TGTGCCAGCAGTTTAGGGGGACCTTTATACAATGAGCAGTTCTTC
15 | NA | NA | TRBJ2-7 | TRBV6-5 | CASSYSASRSYEQYF | TGTGCCAGCAGTTACTCGGCTAGCCGGTCCTACGAGCAGTACTTC
15 | NA | NA | TRBJ1-1 | TRBV19 | CASTTPGTPNTEAFF | TGTGCCAGCACCACTCCGGGCACCCCGAACACTGAAGCTTTCTTT
13 | NA | few | TRBJ2-3 | TRBV11-3 | CASRGEGTDTQYF | TGTGCCAGCAGGGGGGAAGGAACAGATACGCAGTATTTT
13 | TRBD2 | many | TRBJ2-7 | TRBV29-1 | CSVEGGGAWEQYF | TGCAGCGTTGAAGGCGGGGGGGCGTGGGAGCAGTACTTC
13 | TRBD2 | many | TRBJ2-5 | TRBV2 | CASSENGGGTQYF | TGTGCCAGCAGTGAAAATGGGGGGGGGACCCAGTACTTC
12 | NA | many | TRBJ1-3 | TRBV28 | CASRVPGNTIYF | TGTGCCAGCAGGGTCCCCGGAAACACCATATATTTT
14 | NA | few | TRBJ1-2 | TRBV7-9 | CASTFGGSNYGYTF | TGTGCCAGCACCTTCGGTGGCAGTAACTATGGCTACACCTTC
14 | NA | many | TRBJ2-5 | TRBV2 | CASSEPGEEETQYF | TGTGCCAGCAGTGAACCAGGGGAAGAAGAGACCCAGTACTTC
18 | NA | NA | TRBJ2-7 | TRBV20-1 | CSARDVSHEAGGRHEQYF | TGCAGTGCTAGAGATGTTTCGCATGAGGCCGGGGGGCGTCACGAGCAGTACTTC
16 | TRBD1 | few | TRBJ2-1 | TRBV7-8 | CASSLLRGQGYNEQFF | TGTGCCAGCAGCTTACTCAGGGGACAGGGGTACAATGAGCAGTTCTTC
16 | NA | few | TRBJ2-3 | TRBV11-2 | CASSLDGVSSTDTQYF | TGTGCCAGCAGCTTAGACGGGGTTTCTAGCACAGATACGCAGTATTTT
14 | NA | many | TRBJ2-2 | TRBV20-1 | CSAIIGSNTGELFF | TGCAGTGCTATAATCGGCAGTAACACCGGGGAGCTGTTTTTT
18 | TRBD2 | many | TRBJ2-5 | TRBV2 | CASSELRTNSGKGETQYF | TGTGCCAGCAGTGAACTTAGAACCAATAGCGGGAAAGGAGAGACCCAGTACTTC
16 | NA | many | TRBJ1-1 | TRBV5-5 | CASSFFSTSLFGKSFF | TGTGCCAGCAGCTTTTTCTCGACATCACTATTTGGGAAATCTTTCTTT
14 | NA | many | TRBJ2-7 | TRBV4-1 | CASSFRQDAYEQYF | TGCGCCAGCAGCTTTAGACAGGACGCCTACGAGCAGTACTTC
15 | NA | NA | TRBJ2-1 | TRBV3-1 | CASSQGRTEHNEQFF | TGTGCCAGCAGCCAAGGACGAACCGAACACAATGAGCAGTTCTTC
14 | TRBD1 | few | TRBJ1-4 | TRBV5-1 | CASSLNRGGEKLFF | TGCGCCAGCAGCTTGAACAGGGGAGGAGAAAAACTGTTTTTT
15 | TRBD2 | many | TRBJ2-1 | TRBV20-1 | CSARDRIAGGNEQFF | TGCAGTGCTAGAGATCGAATAGCGGGGGGGAATGAGCAGTTCTTC
20 | TRBD1 | NA | TRBJ2-1 | TRBV12-5 | CASGLVVRTGKFRSYNEQFF | TGTGCTAGTGGTTTGGTAGTCCGGACAGGGAAGTTTCGTTCCTACAATGAGCAGTTCTTC
15 | NA | many | TRBJ1-1 | TRBV11-1 | CASRTQPTVNTEAFF | TGTGCCAGCAGGACACAACCGACAGTGAACACTGAAGCTTTCTTT
18 | TRBD2 | many | TRBJ2-1 | TRBV12-3/TRBV12-4 | CASSTLGLANSPYNEQFF | TGTGCCAGCAGTACCCTAGGACTAGCGAACTCTCCCTACAATGAGCAGTTCTTC
14 | NA | NA | TRBJ2-3 | TRBV4-2 | CASSPALFSRPEYF | TGTGCCAGCAGCCCCGCTCTTTTCTCCAGGCCCGAGTATTTT
12 | NA | many | TRBJ2-7 | TRBV29-1 | CSGGTNSYEQYF | TGCAGCGGCGGGACAAATTCCTACGAGCAGTACTTC
13 | TRBD1 | few | TRBJ1-5 | TRBV20-1 | CSAAGTDNQPQHF | TGCAGTGCTGCCGGGACAGACAATCAGCCCCAGCATTTT
20 | NA | many | TRBJ2-1 | TRBV3-1 | CASSQDWRERVDVVYNEQFF | TGTGCCAGCAGCCAAGATTGGCGGGAACGGGTTGACGTAGTCTACAATGAGCAGTTCTTC
13 | TRBD1 | NA | TRBJ1-2 | TRBV5-1 | CASSPDRGRGYTF | TGCGCCAGCAGCCCGGACAGGGGGCGAGGCTACACCTTC
15 | NA | NA | TRBJ2-2 | TRBV5-6 | CASSLEIQPTGELFF | TGTGCCAGCAGCTTGGAGATCCAGCCCACCGGGGAGCTGTTTTTT
13 | NA | few | TRBJ2-5 | TRBV11-3 | CASSKQGLETQYF | TGTGCCAGCAGCAAACAGGGCCTCGAGACCCAGTACTTC